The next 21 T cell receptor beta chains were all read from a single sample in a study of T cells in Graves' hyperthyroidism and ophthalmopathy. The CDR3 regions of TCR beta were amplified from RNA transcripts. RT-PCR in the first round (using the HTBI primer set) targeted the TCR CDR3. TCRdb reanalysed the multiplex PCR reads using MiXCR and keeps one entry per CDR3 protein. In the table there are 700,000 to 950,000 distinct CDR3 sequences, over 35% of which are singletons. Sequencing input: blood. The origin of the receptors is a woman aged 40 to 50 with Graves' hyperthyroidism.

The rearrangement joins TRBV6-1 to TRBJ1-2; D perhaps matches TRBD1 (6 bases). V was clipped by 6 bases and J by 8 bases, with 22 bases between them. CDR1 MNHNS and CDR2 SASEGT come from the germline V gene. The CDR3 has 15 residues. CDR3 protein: CASRARGQQKDGYTF. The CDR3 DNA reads TGTGCCAGCAGAGCCCGAGGACAGCAAAAAGACGGCTACACCTTC.

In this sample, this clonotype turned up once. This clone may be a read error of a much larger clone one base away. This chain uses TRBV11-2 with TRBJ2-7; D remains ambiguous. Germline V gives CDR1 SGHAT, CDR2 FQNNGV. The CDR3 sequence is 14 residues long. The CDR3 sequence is CASRFGPSSYVQYF. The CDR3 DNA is TGTGCCAGCAGATTCGGTCCAAGCTCCTACGTGCAGTACTTC. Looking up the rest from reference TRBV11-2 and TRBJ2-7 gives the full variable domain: EAGVAQSPRYKIIEKRQSVAFWCNPISGHATLYWYQQILGQGPKLLIQFQNNGVVDDSQLPKDRFSAERLKGVDSTLKIQPAKLEDSAVYLCASRFGPSSYVQYFGPGTRLTVT.

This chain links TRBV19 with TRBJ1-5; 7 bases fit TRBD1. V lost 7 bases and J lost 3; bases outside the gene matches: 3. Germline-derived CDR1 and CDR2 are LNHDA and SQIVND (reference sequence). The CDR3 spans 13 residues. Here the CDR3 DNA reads TGTGCCAGTATGGACAGGCCCAATCAGCCCCAGCATTTT. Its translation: CASMDRPNQPQHF.

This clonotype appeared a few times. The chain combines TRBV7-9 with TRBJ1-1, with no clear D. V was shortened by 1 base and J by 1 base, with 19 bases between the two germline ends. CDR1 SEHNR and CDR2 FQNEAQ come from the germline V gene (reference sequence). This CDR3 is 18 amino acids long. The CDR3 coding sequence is TGTGCCAGCAGCTTAGGTTTCAAAGGTAGCTTCGGGAACACTGAAGCTTTCTTT. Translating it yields CASSLGFKGSFGNTEAFF.

The chain's CDR3 is CATFGQGSSYEQYF. CDR3 DNA: TGTGCCACCTTTGGACAGGGTAGCTCCTACGAGCAGTACTTC. The rearrangement uses TRBV24-1 and TRBJ2-7; 8 bases fit TRBD1. Germline V lookup: CDR1 KGHDR, CDR2 SFDVKD. The CDR3 contains 14 residues. V shed 9 bases and J 0 bases; nucleotides not matched to a gene: 6.

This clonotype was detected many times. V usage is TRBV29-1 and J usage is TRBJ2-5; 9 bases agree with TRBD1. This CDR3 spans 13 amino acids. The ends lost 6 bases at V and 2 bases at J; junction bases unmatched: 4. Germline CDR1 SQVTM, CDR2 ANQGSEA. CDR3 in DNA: TGCAGCGTCATCGGGACAGGGCAAGAGACCCAGTACTTC. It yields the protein CSVIGTGQETQYF. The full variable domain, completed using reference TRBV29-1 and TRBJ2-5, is SAVISQKPSRDICQRGTSLTIQCQVDSQVTMMFWYRQQPGQSLTLIATANQGSEATYESGFVIDKFPISRPNLTFSTLTVSNMSPEDSSIYLCSVIGTGQETQYFGPGTRLLVL.

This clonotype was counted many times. This CDR3 is CATEQAPGTRSEQYF. The CDR3 bases are TGTGCCACCGAACAAGCCCCGGGGACTAGGAGTGAACAGTACTTC. The chain carries TRBV7-3 and TRBJ2-7; 8 nucleotides line up with TRBD2. The CDR3 consists of 15 residues. Trimming removed 10 bases from V and 10 bases from J; junction bases left unmatched: 21. CDR1 is SGHTA, CDR2 FQGTGA, per germline.

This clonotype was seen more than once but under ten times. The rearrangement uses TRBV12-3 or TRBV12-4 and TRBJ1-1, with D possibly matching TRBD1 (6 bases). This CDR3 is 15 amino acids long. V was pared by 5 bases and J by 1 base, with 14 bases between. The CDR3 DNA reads TGTGCCAGCAGTCCTCCGGGACACAGGAACACTGAAGCTTTCTTT. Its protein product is CASSPPGHRNTEAFF.

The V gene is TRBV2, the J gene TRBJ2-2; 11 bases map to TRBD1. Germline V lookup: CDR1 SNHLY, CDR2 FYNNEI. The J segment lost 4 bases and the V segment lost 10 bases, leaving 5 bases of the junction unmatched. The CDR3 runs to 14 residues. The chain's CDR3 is CATRDRGGTGELFF. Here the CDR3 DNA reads TGTGCCACCCGGGACAGGGGGGGCACCGGGGAGCTGTTTTTT.

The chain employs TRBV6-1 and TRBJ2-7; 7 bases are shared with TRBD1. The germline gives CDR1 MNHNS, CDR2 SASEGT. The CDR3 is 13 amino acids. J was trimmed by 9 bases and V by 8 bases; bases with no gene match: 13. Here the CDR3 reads CASGIYRGGLQYF. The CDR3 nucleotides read TGTGCCAGCGGGATATATCGAGGGGGCCTGCAGTACTTC.

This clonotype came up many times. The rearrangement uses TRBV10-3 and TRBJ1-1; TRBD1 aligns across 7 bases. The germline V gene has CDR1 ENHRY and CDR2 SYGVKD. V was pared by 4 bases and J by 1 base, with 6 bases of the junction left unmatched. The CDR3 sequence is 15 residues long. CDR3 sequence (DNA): TGTGCCATCAGTGGACGACAGGGCCCGAACACTGAAGCTTTCTTT. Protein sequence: CAISGRQGPNTEAFF.

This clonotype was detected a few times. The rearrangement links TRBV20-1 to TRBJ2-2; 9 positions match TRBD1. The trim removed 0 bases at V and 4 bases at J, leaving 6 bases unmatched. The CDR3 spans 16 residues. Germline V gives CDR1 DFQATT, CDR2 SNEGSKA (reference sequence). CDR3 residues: CSARENTDRGTGELFF. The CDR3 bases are TGCAGTGCTAGAGAAAACACGGACAGGGGCACCGGGGAGCTGTTTTTT.

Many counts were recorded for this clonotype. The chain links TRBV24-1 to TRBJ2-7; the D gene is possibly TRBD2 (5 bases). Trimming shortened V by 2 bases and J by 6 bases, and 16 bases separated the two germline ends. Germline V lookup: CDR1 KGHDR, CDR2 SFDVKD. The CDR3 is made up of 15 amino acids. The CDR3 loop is CATSDSRESPLEQYF. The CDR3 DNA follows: TGTGCCACCAGTGATTCTAGGGAGTCCCCTCTCGAGCAGTACTTC.

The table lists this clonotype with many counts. The CDR3 bases are TGTGCCAGCAGTTACGCGGGGGAAGGCACTGAAGCTTTCTTT. This translates into CASSYAGEGTEAFF. This chain joins TRBV6-5 and TRBJ1-1; a weak D match, TRBD1 (5 bases). The CDR3 consists of 14 residues. The germline V and J ends were trimmed by 2 bases and 4 bases, with 11 bases remaining between them. Germline V gives CDR1 MNHEY, CDR2 SVGAGI.

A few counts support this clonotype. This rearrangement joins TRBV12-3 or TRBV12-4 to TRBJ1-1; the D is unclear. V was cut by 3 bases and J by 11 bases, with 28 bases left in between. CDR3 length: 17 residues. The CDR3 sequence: CASSFNWEQRSFPSAFF. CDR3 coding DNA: TGTGCCAGCAGTTTTAATTGGGAGCAGCGATCTTTCCCCTCGGCTTTCTTT.

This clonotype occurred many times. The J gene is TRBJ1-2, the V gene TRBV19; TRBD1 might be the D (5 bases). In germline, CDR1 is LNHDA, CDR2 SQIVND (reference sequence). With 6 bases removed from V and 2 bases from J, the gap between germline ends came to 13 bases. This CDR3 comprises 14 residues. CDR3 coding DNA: TGTGCCAGTAGACCGGGACGAGAAAACTATGGCTACACCTTC. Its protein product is CASRPGRENYGYTF.

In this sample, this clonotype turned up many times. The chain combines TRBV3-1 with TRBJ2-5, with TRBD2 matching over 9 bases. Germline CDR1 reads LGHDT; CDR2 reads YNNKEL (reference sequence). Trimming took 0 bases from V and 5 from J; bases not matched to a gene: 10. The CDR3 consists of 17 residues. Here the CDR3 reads CASSQDAGGPSWETQYF. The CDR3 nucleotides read TGTGCCAGCAGCCAAGACGCGGGGGGGCCCTCCTGGGAGACCCAGTACTTC.

The DNA for the CDR3 is TGCGCCAGCAGCCCGGACAGGGAGGTCTATGGCTACACCTTC. Translating gives CASSPDREVYGYTF. The gene calls are TRBV4-3 and TRBJ1-2; 8 bases agree with TRBD1. Trimming removed 4 bases from V and 4 bases from J; junction bases left unmatched: 5. Germline CDR1 is LGHNA and CDR2 is YSLEER. This CDR3 region has 14 residues.

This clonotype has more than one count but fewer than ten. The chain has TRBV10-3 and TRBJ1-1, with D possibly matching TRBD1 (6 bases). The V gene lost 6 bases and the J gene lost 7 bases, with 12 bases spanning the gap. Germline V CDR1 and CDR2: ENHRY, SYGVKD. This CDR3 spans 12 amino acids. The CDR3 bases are TGTGCCATCAGGGAAAGACAGGATGAAGCTTTCTTT. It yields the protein CAIRERQDEAFF.

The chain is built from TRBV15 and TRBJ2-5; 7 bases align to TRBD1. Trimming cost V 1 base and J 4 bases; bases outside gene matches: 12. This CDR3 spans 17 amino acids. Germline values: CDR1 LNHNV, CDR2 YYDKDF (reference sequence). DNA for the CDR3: TGTGCCACCAGCAGAGCGGCGACAGGGTGGTGGGCAGAGACCCAGTACTTC. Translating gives CATSRAATGWWAETQYF.

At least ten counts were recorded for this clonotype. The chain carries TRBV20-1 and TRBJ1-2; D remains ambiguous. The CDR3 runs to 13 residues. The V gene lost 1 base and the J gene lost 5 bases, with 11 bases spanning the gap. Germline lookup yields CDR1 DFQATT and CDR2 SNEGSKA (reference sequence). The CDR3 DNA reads TGCAGTGCTAGAGCGGCAGATTTTTATGGCTACACCTTC. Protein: CSARAADFYGYTF.